This record looks at one TCR beta chain sequence and its context. Its antigen is not known. One end of the junction is discordant with germline, which a read error may explain. The CDR3 length is 13 residues. Germline CDR1 MDHEN, CDR2 SYDVKM. This entry belongs to a study of tumor and adjacent non-tumor tissue in lung cancer. Study-wide results and limits: TCR diversity was significantly greater in tumor than normal lung tissue.

The library came from three nested PCR rounds adapted from ARM-PCR protocols. TCRdb reanalysed the multiplex PCR reads using MiXCR and keeps one entry per CDR3 protein. The table lists roughly 200,000 distinct CDR3 sequences, about 76% of them singletons. This sample's RNA came from whole unsorted tissue. Newly diagnosed lung cancer patients had thoracic surgery in China, August–late 2014, without prior chemotherapy. Sequencing used lung tumor tissue. This receptor was taken from a man aged 55-75 years with non-small cell lung cancer. The gene calls are TRBV28 and TRBJ1-1, with TRBD1 as a possible D gene (6 bases). DNA for the CDR3: TGTGCCAGCAGTATTGGGACATCCCTTGAACCTTTCTTT. Protein product: CASSIGTSLEPFF.